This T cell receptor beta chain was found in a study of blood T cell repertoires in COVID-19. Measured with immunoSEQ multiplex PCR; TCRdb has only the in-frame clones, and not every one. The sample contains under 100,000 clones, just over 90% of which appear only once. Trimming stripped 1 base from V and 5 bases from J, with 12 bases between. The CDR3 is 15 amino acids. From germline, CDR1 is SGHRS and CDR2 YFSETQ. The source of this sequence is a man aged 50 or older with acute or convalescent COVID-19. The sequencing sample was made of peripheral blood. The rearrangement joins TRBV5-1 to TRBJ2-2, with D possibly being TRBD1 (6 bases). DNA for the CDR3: TGCGCCAGCAGCTTGAACAGGGTGGAGACCGGGGAGCTGTTTTTT. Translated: CASSLNRVETGELFF.